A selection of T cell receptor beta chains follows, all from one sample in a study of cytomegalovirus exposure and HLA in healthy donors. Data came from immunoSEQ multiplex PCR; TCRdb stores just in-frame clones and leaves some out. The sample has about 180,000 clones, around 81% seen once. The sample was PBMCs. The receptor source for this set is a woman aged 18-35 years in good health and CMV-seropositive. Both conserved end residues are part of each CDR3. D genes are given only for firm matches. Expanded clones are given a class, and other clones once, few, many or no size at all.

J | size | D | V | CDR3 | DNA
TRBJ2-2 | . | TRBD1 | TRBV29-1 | CSVAGTGGMRGTGELFF | TGCAGCGTGGCCGGGACAGGGGGGATGAGGGGCACCGGGGAGCTGTTTTTT
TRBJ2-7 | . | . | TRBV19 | CASTAGHEPYEQYF | TGTGCCAGTACAGCGGGACACGAACCCTACGAGCAGTACTTC
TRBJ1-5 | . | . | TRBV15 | CATSKGGQPVEHF | TGTGCCACCAGCAAAGGAGGGCAGCCCGTGGAGCATTTT
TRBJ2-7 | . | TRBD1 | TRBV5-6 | CASSENDRDSSYEQYF | TGTGCCAGCAGCGAGAACGACAGGGATTCATCCTACGAGCAGTACTTC
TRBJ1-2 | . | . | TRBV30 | CAWSGGGTYTF | TGTGCCTGGAGCGGCGGGGGGACCTACACCTTC
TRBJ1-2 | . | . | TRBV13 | CASSDRKLHYGYTF | TGTGCCAGCAGCGACAGGAAGCTGCACTATGGCTACACCTTC
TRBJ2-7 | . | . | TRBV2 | CASSEIGATSYEQYF | TGTGCCAGCAGTGAGATAGGGGCGACCTCCTACGAGCAGTACTTC
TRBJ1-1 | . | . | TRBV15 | CATSRRPGMMNTEAFF | TGTGCCACCAGCAGACGGCCAGGGATGATGAACACTGAAGCTTTCTTT
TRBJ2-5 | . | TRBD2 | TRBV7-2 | CASSLLAGEGETQYF | TGTGCCAGCAGCTTACTAGCGGGGGAGGGGGAGACCCAGTACTTC
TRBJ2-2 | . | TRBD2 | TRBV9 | CASSARLAGGHTGELFF | TGTGCCAGCAGCGCCCGACTAGCGGGGGGGCATACCGGGGAGCTGTTTTTT
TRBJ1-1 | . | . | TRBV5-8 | CASRPRPGHIWNTEAFF | TGTGCCAGCAGACCACGACCGGGACACATTTGGAACACTGAAGCTTTCTTT
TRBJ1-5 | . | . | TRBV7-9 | CASSLSGSSNQPQHF | TGTGCCAGCAGCTTAAGCGGCAGCAGCAATCAGCCCCAGCATTTT
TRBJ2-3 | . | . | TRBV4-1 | CASSQDSRDFTDTQYF | TGCGCCAGCAGCCAAGATAGTCGGGACTTCACAGATACGCAGTATTTT
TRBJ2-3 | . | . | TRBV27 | CASSRRGGLSTDTQYF | TGTGCCAGCAGCCGCCGGGGTGGCCTGAGCACAGATACGCAGTATTTT
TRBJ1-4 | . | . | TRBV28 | CASSTTRRNEKLFF | TGTGCCAGCAGTACTACGAGGAGAAATGAAAAACTGTTTTTT
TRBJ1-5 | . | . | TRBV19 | CASSPPGHRGVQPQHF | TGTGCCAGTAGTCCCCCGGGACACCGGGGGGTTCAGCCCCAGCATTTT
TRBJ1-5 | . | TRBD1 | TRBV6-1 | CASRGDRAGNQPQHF | TGTGCCAGCAGGGGAGACAGGGCCGGCAATCAGCCCCAGCATTTT
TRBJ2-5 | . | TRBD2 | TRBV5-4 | CASSPGTTETQYF | TGTGCCAGCAGCCCCGGGACTACGGAGACCCAGTACTTC
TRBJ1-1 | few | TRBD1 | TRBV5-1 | CASSLGQGAQYEAFF | TGCGCCAGCAGCCTGGGACAGGGGGCGCAATATGAAGCTTTCTTT
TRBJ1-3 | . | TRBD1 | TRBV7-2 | CASSPETGSGNTIYF | TGTGCCAGCAGCCCCGAGACAGGGTCTGGAAACACCATATATTTT
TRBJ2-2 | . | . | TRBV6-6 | CASSYSRETGELFF | TGTGCCAGCAGTTACTCGCGAGAAACCGGGGAGCTGTTTTTT
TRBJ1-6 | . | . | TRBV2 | CASSEYGRDSPLHF | TGTGCCAGCAGTGAGTACGGGAGGGATTCACCCCTCCACTTT
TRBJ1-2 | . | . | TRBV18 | CASSLPNAVGPLSGYTF | TGTGCCAGCTCACTCCCCAACGCAGTTGGTCCGTTAAGTGGCTACACCTTC
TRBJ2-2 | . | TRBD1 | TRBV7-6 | CASSRDAGGAAGELFF | TGTGCCAGCAGCCGGGATGCAGGGGGCGCGGCCGGGGAGCTGTTTTTT
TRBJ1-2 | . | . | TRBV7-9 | CASSLGRANYGHTF | TGTGCCAGCAGCTTAGGCAGGGCTAACTATGGCCACACCTTC
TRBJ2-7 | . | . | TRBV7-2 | CASSLDGGPYEQYF | TGTGCCAGCAGCTTAGACGGGGGTCCCTACGAGCAGTACTTC
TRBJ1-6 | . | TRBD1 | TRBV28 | CASRPGQGNSPLHF | TGTGCCAGTCGACCGGGACAGGGTAATTCACCCCTCCACTTT
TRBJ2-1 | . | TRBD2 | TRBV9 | CASSPPERGHYNEQFF | TGTGCCAGCAGCCCACCTGAGCGGGGGCACTACAATGAGCAGTTCTTC
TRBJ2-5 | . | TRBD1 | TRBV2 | CASSPKAAIHRGPWRETQYF | TGTGCCAGCAGCCCCAAGGCGGCGATTCACAGGGGCCCCTGGAGGGAGACCCAGTACTTC
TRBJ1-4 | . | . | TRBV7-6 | CASSESPGGDEKLFF | TGTGCCAGCAGCGAGAGTCCTGGGGGGGATGAAAAACTGTTTTTT
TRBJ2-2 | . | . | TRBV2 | CASSEERGYTGELFF | TGTGCCAGCAGTGAGGAACGGGGTTACACCGGGGAGCTGTTTTTT
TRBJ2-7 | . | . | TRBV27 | CASSHARMNRGGTYEQYF | TGTGCCAGCAGTCACGCCCGAATGAACAGGGGAGGAACCTACGAGCAGTACTTC
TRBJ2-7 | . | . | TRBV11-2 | CASSPVVGIGEQYF | TGTGCCAGCTCCCCCGTGGTCGGGATCGGCGAGCAGTACTTC
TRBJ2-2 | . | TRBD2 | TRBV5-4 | CASKKAGGPTGELFF | TGTGCCAGCAAAAAAGCGGGGGGGCCGACCGGGGAGCTGTTTTTT
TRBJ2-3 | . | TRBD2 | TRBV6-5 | CASSPGGSTDTQYF | TGTGCCAGCAGTCCGGGGGGGAGCACAGATACGCAGTATTTT
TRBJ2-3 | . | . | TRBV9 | CASSPDRLEDTQYF | TGTGCCAGCAGCCCAGACAGGTTAGAAGATACGCAGTATTTT
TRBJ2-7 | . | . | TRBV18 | CASSPWIASSYEQYF | TGTGCCAGCTCACCATGGATAGCTAGCTCCTACGAGCAGTACTTC
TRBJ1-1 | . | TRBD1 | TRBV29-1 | CSVGTGGSAFF | TGCAGCGTTGGGACAGGGGGAAGCGCTTTCTTT
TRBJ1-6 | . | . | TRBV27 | CASSFRVGSYNSPLHF | TGTGCCAGCAGTTTCCGAGTCGGCTCCTATAATTCACCCCTCCACTTT
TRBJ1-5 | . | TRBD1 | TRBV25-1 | CASSEDYRGSNQPQHF | TGTGCCAGCAGTGAAGATTACAGGGGAAGCAATCAGCCCCAGCATTTT
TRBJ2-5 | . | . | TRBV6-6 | CASSLRGTETQYF | TGTGCCAGCAGTCTTCGGGGGACAGAGACCCAGTACTTC
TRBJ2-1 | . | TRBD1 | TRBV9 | CASTPGGSSSYNEQFF | TGTGCCAGCACACCAGGGGGCTCCAGCTCCTACAATGAGCAGTTCTTC
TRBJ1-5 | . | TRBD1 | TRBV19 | CASTTGGGQPQHF | TGTGCCAGTACTACAGGGGGCGGGCAGCCCCAGCATTTT
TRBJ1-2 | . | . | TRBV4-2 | CASSQGLGREGGDGYTF | TGTGCCAGCAGCCAAGGCCTGGGAAGGGAGGGGGGAGATGGCTACACCTTC
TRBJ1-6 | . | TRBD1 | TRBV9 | CASSVGRDSNSPLHF | TGTGCCAGCAGCGTAGGACGGGACAGTAATTCACCCCTCCACTTT
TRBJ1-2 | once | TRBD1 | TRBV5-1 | CASSLPGQGTFNYGYTF | TGCGCCAGCAGCTTGCCGGGACAGGGGACTTTCAACTATGGCTACACCTTC
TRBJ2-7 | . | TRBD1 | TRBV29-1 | CSVETGSYEQYF | TGCAGCGTTGAGACAGGGTCCTACGAGCAGTACTTC
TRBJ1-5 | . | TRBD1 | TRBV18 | CASSPMGQGLNQPQHF | TGTGCCAGCTCACCGATGGGACAGGGCCTCAATCAGCCCCAGCATTTT
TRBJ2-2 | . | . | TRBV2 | CASRAGTSNTGELFF | TGTGCCAGCAGAGCCGGGACTTCGAACACCGGGGAGCTGTTTTTT
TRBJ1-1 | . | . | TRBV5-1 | CASSLSWGAEAFF | TGCGCCAGCAGCTTGTCTTGGGGGGCTGAAGCTTTCTTT
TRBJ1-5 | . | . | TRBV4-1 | CASSPNRFQPQHF | TGCGCCAGCAGCCCAAACAGGTTCCAGCCCCAGCATTTT
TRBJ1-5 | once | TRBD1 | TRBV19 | CASSPGTGRQPQHF | TGTGCCAGTAGTCCCGGGACAGGGAGGCAGCCCCAGCATTTT
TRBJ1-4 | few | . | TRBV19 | CASSTGANEKLFF | TGTGCCAGTAGTACAGGGGCCAATGAAAAACTGTTTTTT
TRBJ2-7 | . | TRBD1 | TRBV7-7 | CASSLDRGDEQYF | TGTGCTAGCAGCTTAGACAGGGGCGACGAGCAGTACTTC
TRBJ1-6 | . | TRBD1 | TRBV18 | CASSPTGQAKGSSPLHF | TGTGCCAGCTCACCAACAGGACAGGCGAAAGGGAGCTCACCCCTCCACTTT